This is a list of T cell receptor beta chains from one sample in a study of blood T cell repertoires in COVID-19. The assay was immunoSEQ multiplex PCR, and TCRdb's table has in-frame clones only and misses some. In the table there are approximately 250,000 clones, approximately 88% of which are singletons. Sequenced material: peripheral blood. The receptors shown here come from a woman in her 70s with COVID-19, enrolled during active disease. Each CDR3 is given with its conserved first and last residue. Each record gives: CDR3 protein, V gene.

CASSFAPSSYEQYF	TRBV11-3
CASSHDRGNQPQHF	TRBV6-6
CASSLSIQYQETQYF	TRBV7-6
CASSLGSKATQYF	TRBV27
CAWRQGTTEAFF	TRBV30
CSVEGRSGTSGNEQFF	TRBV29-1
CASSRDRGNQPQHF	TRBV7-6
CASSLVRTGDRKDTQYF	TRBV11-2
CASSMGTVGTEAFF	TRBV19
CASSLNSAQETQYF	TRBV5-1
CASSPRRERTLTYEQYF	TRBV18
CASSAGQSSYEQYF	TRBV9
CASSPKGQGSDTEAFF	TRBV18
CATSRGPKEGTQYF	TRBV15
CASSQRQGEEAFF	TRBV7-9
CASSEEQLSNQPQHF	TRBV4-1
CASSEAREQYF	TRBV6-1